These T cell receptor beta chains were read from a single sample in a study of blood T cell repertoires in COVID-19. The protocol was immunoSEQ multiplex PCR, while the TCRdb copy is restricted to in-frame clones and leaves out a portion. The sample has over 95,000 clones, about four fifths seen once; the top ten hold around 18%. Sequenced: peripheral blood. The source is a woman older than 75 with active or convalescent COVID-19. Each CDR3 is given with its conserved first and last residue. A D gene is named only where the DNA matches it firmly. Only part of the rows carry a size: once, few, many, or a class if the clone is expanded.

v_gene	j_gene	abundance	d_gene	CDR3aa	CDR3nt
TRBV24-1	TRBJ2-5	-	TRBD1	CATSDLGTGEETQYF	TGTGCCACCAGTGATTTAGGGACAGGGGAAGAGACCCAGTACTTC
TRBV6-2/TRBV6-3	TRBJ2-6	once	-	CASSTGLSGANVLTF	TGTGCCAGCAGTACAGGTCTCTCTGGGGCCAACGTCCTGACTTTC
TRBV5-1	TRBJ2-5	-	TRBD2	CASSLAGAGLPNGETQYF	TGCGCCAGCAGCTTGGCGGGAGCGGGACTCCCAAATGGAGAGACCCAGTACTTC
TRBV10-3	TRBJ2-1	few	TRBD1	CAISPSGGAWGNEQFF	TGTGCCATCAGTCCGTCAGGGGGCGCGTGGGGCAATGAGCAGTTCTTC
TRBV6-2/TRBV6-3	TRBJ2-3	-	TRBD2	CASSVGRTMGDTQYF	TGTGCCAGCAGCGTCGGGAGGACAATGGGGGATACGCAGTATTTT
TRBV5-1	TRBJ2-7	-	TRBD1	CASSFTGGLNLFYEQYF	TGTGCCAGCAGCTTCACAGGGGGTTTGAATTTGTTCTACGAGCAGTACTTC
TRBV5-1	TRBJ2-3	-	TRBD1	CASSRGVVQGVDTQYF	TGCGCCAGCAGCAGGGGAGTTGTACAGGGGGTAGATACGCAGTATTTT
TRBV2	TRBJ1-1	-	-	CASTSSGILSTEAFF	TGTGCCAGCACCTCCTCAGGGATCCTAAGTACTGAAGCTTTCTTT
TRBV19	TRBJ2-3	-	TRBD2	CASSIDAGVPDTQYF	TGTGCCAGTAGTATTGATGCGGGAGTCCCAGATACGCAGTATTTT
TRBV7-8	TRBJ2-1	-	-	CASSPRDGTRWNEQFF	TGTGCCAGCAGCCCTAGGGATGGGACTCGTTGGAATGAGCAGTTCTTC
TRBV27	TRBJ1-2	-	TRBD1	CASSYKGANYGYTF	TGTGCCAGCAGTTATAAGGGGGCAAACTATGGCTACACCTTC
TRBV6-2/TRBV6-3	TRBJ1-1	-	TRBD1	CASSRDSGNTEAFF	TGTGCCAGCAGCCGGGACAGCGGGAACACTGAAGCTTTCTTT
TRBV19	TRBJ1-4	-	-	CASSIRRTVNEKLFF	TGTGCCAGTAGTATTCGGCGGACAGTTAATGAAAAACTGTTTTTT
TRBV7-9	TRBJ1-2	-	-	CASSLNIAYTF	TGTGCCAGCAGCTTAAACATCGCCTACACCTTC
TRBV7-3	TRBJ2-1	-	TRBD1	CASSGPGQGYNEQFF	TGTGCCAGCAGCGGGCCGGGACAGGGCTACAATGAGCAGTTCTTC
TRBV27	TRBJ2-3	many	TRBD1	CASLGLWTGESVTDTQYF	TGTGCCAGTTTGGGCCTATGGACAGGGGAGAGTGTTACAGATACGCAGTATTTT
TRBV10-2	TRBJ2-3	few	-	CASSVTDTQYF	TGCGCCAGCAGTGTAACAGATACGCAGTATTTT
TRBV11-2	TRBJ2-2	few	TRBD2	CASGSGTGRTGELFF	TGTGCCAGCGGATCCGGGACCGGGAGGACCGGGGAGCTGTTTTTT
TRBV10-3	TRBJ2-3	-	-	CAISELPDTQYF	TGTGCCATCAGTGAGCTCCCAGATACGCAGTATTTT
TRBV7-7	TRBJ2-3	-	-	CASSLGGGRSTDTQYF	TGTGCTAGCAGCTTAGGGGGAGGACGGAGCACAGATACGCAGTATTTT
TRBV19	TRBJ2-7	-	TRBD2	CASSRGGAYRGEQYF	TGTGCCAGTAGCCGCGGGGGGGCCTATCGTGGCGAGCAGTACTTC
TRBV29-1	TRBJ2-1	-	TRBD2	CSGQGDRSGRARTHEQFF	TGCAGCGGACAGGGAGATCGTAGCGGGAGGGCCAGAACTCATGAGCAGTTCTTC
TRBV7-3	TRBJ2-7	-	TRBD2	CASSLKAGTSGTLAYEQYF	TGTGCCAGCAGCTTAAAGGCTGGGACTAGCGGGACCCTCGCGTACGAGCAGTACTTC
TRBV18	TRBJ1-1	few	-	CASSSTHSSNTEAFF	TGTGCCAGCTCATCGACACACTCCTCGAACACTGAAGCTTTCTTT
TRBV11-2	TRBJ2-7	-	TRBD1	CASSFQGDYEQYF	TGTGCCAGCAGCTTTCAGGGGGATTACGAGCAGTACTTC
TRBV5-1	TRBJ1-2	-	TRBD1	CASSLIQGMGYTF	TGCGCCAGCAGCTTAATACAGGGGATGGGCTACACCTTC
TRBV5-4	TRBJ1-1	-	-	CASSTPGQFQEAFF	TGTGCCAGCAGCACACCCGGACAGTTTCAAGAAGCTTTCTTT
TRBV2	TRBJ2-6	-	TRBD1	CASSKPTGVGANVLTF	TGTGCCAGCAGTAAACCGACAGGGGTCGGGGCCAACGTCCTGACTTTC
TRBV6-1	TRBJ1-4	-	-	CASSEWRGSNEKLFF	TGTGCCAGCAGTGAATGGAGGGGCTCTAATGAAAAACTGTTTTTT
TRBV5-4	TRBJ1-2	-	TRBD1	CASSRTTGAGYGYTF	TGTGCCAGCAGCAGAACTACAGGGGCGGGCTATGGCTACACCTTC
TRBV9	TRBJ1-3	-	-	CASSAGDGNTIYF	TGTGCCAGCAGCGCTGGAGACGGAAACACCATATATTTT
TRBV4-1	TRBJ1-1	medium-sized	-	CASSQDAGARTEAFF	TGCGCCAGCAGCCAAGATGCAGGGGCGCGGACTGAAGCTTTCTTT
TRBV5-6	TRBJ1-4	-	-	CASSLLGREAEKLFF	TGTGCCAGCAGCTTGCTAGGGCGGGAGGCTGAAAAACTGTTTTTT
TRBV28	TRBJ1-2	-	TRBD1	CASSLLEGGGGYTF	TGTGCCAGCAGTTTATTGGAAGGGGGCGGCGGCTACACCTTC
TRBV5-6	TRBJ1-3	-	-	CASSYDRQSSGNTIYF	TGTGCCAGCAGCTACGACAGGCAGAGCTCTGGAAACACCATATATTTT